This entry lists 27 T cell receptor beta chains sequenced from one sample in a study of T-cell memory formation after mild COVID-19 (dated by TCRdb to about 2021). Library generation was performed with 5' RACE. Sequencer: Illumina NovaSeq 6000. TCRdb redid the processing of the public reads, applying fastp at Q25 and MiXCR, and retained in-frame beta chains. All rows with the same CDR3 protein become a single entry with the most common DNA and genes. The sample records approximately 410,000 distinct CDR3 sequences, under 25% of which are singletons. The ten largest clones add up to about an eighth of the sample. Material for sequencing was PBMCs or a T cell subset sorted from them (not recorded which). The receptor source for this set is an adult woman who had mild COVID-19 (a few samples of this study predate the infection). The sample titles of this study are shuffled in the database, so cell type and time point are left out; the donor was told from shared clones.

J is TRBJ2-1 and V is TRBV29-1, with D tentatively TRBD1 (5 bases). Deletions cut 4 bases from V and 9 bases from J, with 19 bases between. Looked up from germline, CDR1 is SQVTM and CDR2 is ANQGSEA. The CDR3 loop spans 14 amino acids. The CDR3 reads CSVGQVSFQGEQFF. DNA for the CDR3: TGCAGCGTTGGTCAGGTTTCCTTCCAGGGTGAGCAGTTCTTC.

This clonotype was observed a few times. V is TRBV5-4 and J is TRBJ2-7, with 10 bases aligning to TRBD2. The CDR3 spans 15 residues. Trimming removed 3 bases from V and 2 bases from J; junction bases left unmatched: 5. Per germline, CDR1 SGHNT and CDR2 YYREEE (reference sequence). The CDR3: CASSWTSGPAYEQYF. The CDR3 DNA reads as TGTGCCAGCAGCTGGACTAGCGGCCCCGCCTACGAGCAGTACTTC. Drawing the rest from reference TRBV5-4 and TRBJ2-7, the complete variable domain is ETGVTQSPTHLIKTRGQQVTLRCSSQSGHNTVSWYQQALGQGPQFIFQYYREEENGRGNFPPRFSGLQFPNYSSELNVNALELDDSALYLCASSWTSGPAYEQYFGPGTRLTVT.

The V gene is TRBV30, the J gene TRBJ2-3; 9 bases map to TRBD2. V lost 4 bases, J lost 6 bases, and 23 bases stayed unmatched. Germline V gene data show CDR1 as GTSNPN and CDR2 as SVGIG (reference sequence). The CDR3 length is 19 residues. In DNA form, the CDR3 reads TGTGCCTGGAAAGATTCATCAAGACCCGGCGGGAGGGTAAGGGATACGCAGTATTTT. It translates to CAWKDSSRPGGRVRDTQYF.

The rearrangement joins TRBV4-1 to TRBJ2-3; 12 bases map to TRBD2. Germline trimming cut 4 bases from V and 6 bases from J; bases unmatched to any gene: 5. Germline V gene data show CDR1 as MGHRA and CDR2 as YSYEKL. This CDR3 is built from 15 residues. The CDR3 region is CASSRTSGASDTQYF. The CDR3 DNA reads as TGCGCCAGCAGCCGGACTAGCGGGGCCTCGGATACGCAGTATTTT.

This chain uses TRBV2 with TRBJ2-2; 10 nucleotides line up with TRBD2. Per germline, CDR1 SNHLY and CDR2 FYNNEI. The CDR3 is 16 amino acids. The junction had 8 bases not matched to a gene; V was cut back by 7 bases and J by 3 bases. This CDR3 is CASIHLAGADTGELFF. The CDR3 DNA reads as TGTGCCAGCATCCACCTAGCGGGAGCAGACACCGGGGAGCTGTTTTTT.

The gene calls are TRBV24-1 and TRBJ1-2, with 9 positions matching TRBD1. V trimming: 4 bases; J trimming: 9 bases; junction bases outside the gene matches: 2. The CDR3 has 12 residues. The V gene's germline CDR1 is KGHDR and CDR2 SFDVKD. The CDR3 DNA reads as TGTGCCACCAGTGAGGGGACAGGGCGCTACACCTTC. Translating it yields CATSEGTGRYTF.

The chain carries TRBV6-5 and TRBJ2-7; 8 positions match TRBD2. CDR3 length: 15 amino acids. Germline CDR1 MNHEY, CDR2 SVGAGI. V was pared by 8 bases and J by 4 bases, with 13 bases of the junction left unmatched. This CDR3 reads CASLPLGRGDYEQYF. In DNA form, the CDR3 reads TGTGCCAGCCTCCCACTCGGGAGGGGGGATTACGAGCAGTACTTC.

The rearrangement links TRBV12-3 or TRBV12-4 to TRBJ1-1, with 9 bases that match TRBD1. This CDR3 region has 13 residues. Trimming cost V 7 bases and J 6 bases; bases outside gene matches: 6. The CDR3 DNA follows: TGTGCCAGCACTTTGGACAGGGGCCCTGAAGCTTTCTTT. Its protein is CASTLDRGPEAFF.

The rearrangement uses TRBV12-5 and TRBJ2-1; 8 nucleotides agree with TRBD2. This CDR3 spans 17 amino acids. J gave up 0 bases and V 0 bases, and 4 bases lay outside the gene matches. The germline gives CDR1 LGHNT, CDR2 FRNRAP. CDR3 sequence reads: CASGLVLSGSSYNEQFF. The CDR3 nucleotides read TGTGCTAGTGGTTTGGTACTGAGCGGGAGCTCCTACAATGAGCAGTTCTTC.

This sequence joins TRBV6-1 and TRBJ2-6; 8 bases line up with TRBD1. The germline CDR1 and CDR2 sequences are MNHNS and SASEGT. Germline trimming cut 5 bases from V and 0 bases from J; bases unmatched to any gene: 6. The CDR3 has 17 amino acids. This CDR3 is CASSRGQASSGANVLTF. The CDR3 DNA sequence: TGTGCCAGCAGTCGGGGACAGGCCTCCTCTGGGGCCAACGTCCTGACTTTC.

The V call is TRBV12-3 or TRBV12-4, the J call TRBJ2-5, with 9 bases that match TRBD1. There are 14 residues in the CDR3. Losses at the gene ends were 6 bases for V and 7 bases for J; bases not matched to a gene: 9. This CDR3 is CASSMGQGGGTQYF. DNA for the CDR3: TGTGCCAGCAGCATGGGACAGGGAGGAGGGACCCAGTACTTC.

V gene TRBV6-6 combines with J gene TRBJ2-3; 9 nucleotides line up with TRBD2. With V trimmed by 3 bases and J by 5 bases, 6 bases remained unmatched. CDR3 length: 15 amino acids. CDR1 MNHNY and CDR2 SVGAGI come from the germline V gene (reference sequence). CDR3 nucleotide sequence: TGTGCCAGCAGTTATGGCGGGGGGGCGGTAGATACGCAGTATTTT. It translates to CASSYGGGAVDTQYF.

This clonotype was detected a few times. V is TRBV7-9 and J is TRBJ2-6, with no clear D. CDR3 length: 17 amino acids. Trimming removed 5 bases at V and 2 bases at J, with 16 bases between. The germline gives CDR1 SEHNR, CDR2 FQNEAQ (reference sequence). CDR3 nucleotide sequence: TGTGCCAGCAGCACGGGCTCTCGTCAACCTGGGGCCAACGTCCTGACTTTC. Translation gives CASSTGSRQPGANVLTF.

The V call is TRBV5-5, the J call TRBJ1-2; the D is unclear. Germline CDR1 SGHKS, CDR2 YYEKEE (reference sequence). The V end was cut by 2 bases, the J end by 8 bases, with 16 bases between. The CDR3 loop spans 14 amino acids. The DNA of the CDR3 is TGTGCCAGCAGCTTCGATGTGGCAGACCAAGGCTACACCTTC. This translates into CASSFDVADQGYTF.

The chain is built from TRBV7-9 and TRBJ2-5; 7 nucleotides align to TRBD2. V shed 2 bases, J shed 3 bases, and the junction held 6 bases outside the gene matches. Per the germline V gene, CDR1 is SEHNR and CDR2 is FQNEAQ (reference sequence). This CDR3 region has 15 residues. The CDR3 loop is CASSLQAGGKETQYF. In nucleotides, the CDR3 is TGTGCCAGCAGCTTACAGGCCGGGGGGAAAGAGACCCAGTACTTC.

The table lists this clonotype with a few counts. The chain uses TRBV18 and TRBJ1-4; D not resolved. Per germline, CDR1 KGHSH and CDR2 LQKENI. CDR3 size: 14 residues. The V end lost 3 bases, the J end lost 8 bases, and 13 bases lay between the germline ends. The CDR3 DNA reads as TGTGCCAGCTCACCCCCTCCGGTGGGGGAAAAACTGTTTTTT. It codes for CASSPPPVGEKLFF.

This chain links TRBV4-1 with TRBJ1-5; D possibly corresponds to TRBD1 (6 bases). Trimming left V 0 bases short and J 2 bases short, with 14 bases between. CDR3 length: 17 amino acids. Germline V CDR1 and CDR2: MGHRA, YSYEKL. This CDR3 is CASSQDGRGRRNQPQHF. The CDR3 coding sequence is TGCGCCAGCAGCCAAGATGGCAGGGGCCGACGCAATCAGCCCCAGCATTTT.

This clonotype was observed a few times. The chain carries TRBV18 and TRBJ1-2; a weak D match, TRBD1 (6 bases). The CDR3 is made up of 15 amino acids. Per germline, CDR1 KGHSH and CDR2 LQKENI. Trimming cost V 4 bases and J 0 bases, with 12 bases left between them. CDR3 bases: TGTGCCAGCTCACGGAAGGACAGTACTAACTATGGCTACACCTTC. Its protein is CASSRKDSTNYGYTF.

This chain joins TRBV3-1 and TRBJ1-6, with a weak D call TRBD1 (5 bases). This CDR3 contains 14 residues. Between the trimmed V and J ends, which lost 2 bases and 10 bases, there was a span of 12 bases. Germline values: CDR1 LGHDT, CDR2 YNNKEL (reference sequence). Here the CDR3 reads CASSQRQGMSPLHF. The CDR3 nucleotides are TGTGCCAGCAGCCAAAGGCAGGGTATGTCACCCCTCCACTTT.

This clonotype was seen a handful of times. The rearrangement joins TRBV21-1 to TRBJ2-3; the table's D gene call, TRBD2, was not cross checked with the DNA. TRBV21-1 is designated a pseudogene. The CDR3 sequence is 17 residues long. CDR3 bases: TGTGCCAGCAGCAAGCGGGAGGGCCTCGGAATCACAGATACGCAGTATTTT. Its translation is CASSKREGLGITDTQYF.

The chain combines TRBV3-1 with TRBJ2-5, with D possibly matching TRBD2 (5 bases). This CDR3 spans 15 amino acids. V was cut by 0 bases and J by 2 bases, with 10 bases left in between. The germline V gene has CDR1 LGHDT and CDR2 YNNKEL (reference sequence). This CDR3 reads CASSQEFSDQETQYF. DNA for the CDR3: TGTGCCAGCAGCCAAGAATTTAGCGATCAAGAGACCCAGTACTTC.

The rearrangement joins TRBV7-8 to TRBJ2-7; 8 nucleotides line up with TRBD2. The CDR3 has 16 amino acids. Looked up from germline, CDR1 is SGHVS and CDR2 is FQNEAQ. With 1 base clipped from V and 2 bases from J, the junction kept 7 bases outside the gene matches. The CDR3 DNA is TGTGCCAGCAGCTTAGAGTCTGGGACTAGTCCCTACGAGCAGTACTTC. It codes for CASSLESGTSPYEQYF.

The chain employs TRBV7-3 and TRBJ2-7; no reliable D call. Per the germline V gene, CDR1 is SGHTA and CDR2 is FQGTGA. The ends were cut back, 2 bases at V and 2 bases at J, with 7 bases in the middle. CDR3 size: 13 residues. CDR3 sequence (DNA): TGTGCCAGCAGCTTATCACCGCCCTACGAGCAGTACTTC. It yields the protein CASSLSPPYEQYF.

This clonotype turned up a few times. This chain links TRBV27 with TRBJ1-2; 7 bases are a match to TRBD1. The CDR3 has 15 residues. Germline lookup yields CDR1 MNHEY and CDR2 SMNVEV (reference sequence). Trimming cost V 1 base and J 4 bases; bases outside gene matches: 6. CDR3 residues: CASSLWGQSLYGYTF. As DNA, the CDR3 is TGTGCCAGCAGTTTATGGGGACAGTCTCTCTATGGCTACACCTTC.

The rearrangement links TRBV5-1 to TRBJ2-3; D gene ambiguous. Trimming took 0 bases from V and 4 from J, leaving 15 bases between them. Germline values: CDR1 SGHRS, CDR2 YFSETQ. This CDR3 is 16 amino acids long. CDR3 protein: CASSLGHSLGADTQYF. As DNA, the CDR3 is TGCGCCAGCAGCTTGGGTCACAGTCTCGGCGCAGATACGCAGTATTTT.

V usage is TRBV18 and J usage is TRBJ1-5; D gene ambiguous. Germline V gene lookup returns CDR1 KGHSH and CDR2 LQKENI. This CDR3 has 15 amino acids. V shed 3 bases and J shed 3 bases, with 12 bases lying between them. The CDR3 region is CASSPRYGTNQPQHF. The CDR3 DNA reads as TGTGCCAGCTCACCGAGGTACGGAACCAATCAGCCCCAGCATTTT.

This clonotype has a handful of counts. The V call is TRBV20-1, the J call TRBJ2-5; 9 bases agree with TRBD2. With 8 bases clipped from V and 2 bases from J, the junction kept 12 bases outside the gene matches. The germline CDR1 and CDR2 sequences are DFQATT and SNEGSKA (reference sequence). The CDR3 sequence is 15 residues long. Here the CDR3 DNA reads TGCAGTCCCCGGAAGAGGACTAGCGCACAAGAGACCCAGTACTTC. Translation gives CSPRKRTSAQETQYF.